A selection of T cell receptor beta chains follows, all from one sample in a study of early T cells in non-severe SARS-CoV-2 infection. TCRdb re-called the 5' RACE reads with MiXCR, one entry per CDR3 protein. The repertoire holds more than 40,000 distinct CDR3 sequences, nearly 7.5% seen once, with roughly 8.5% in the top ten. The sequencing input was whole blood. The receptors stem from an adult who was a healthcare worker with PCR-confirmed SARS-CoV-2 infection or an uninfected control (not recorded which). CDR3s include the opening cysteine and the closing phenylalanine or tryptophan. The D gene is left open where the match is weak. For some rows the clone size is stated as once, few or many, or as a class when expanded; others skip it.

V	D	size	J	CDR3	DNA
TRBV4-3	TRBD2	.	TRBJ2-5	CASSQVISGLAGEETQYF	TGCGCCAGCAGCCAAGTGATCAGCGGACTAGCGGGGGAAGAGACCCAGTACTTC
TRBV28	TRBD2	many	TRBJ2-5	CASSLYGGAQYF	TGTGCCAGCAGTTTATACGGGGGGGCCCAGTACTTC
TRBV20-1	TRBD1	.	TRBJ2-1	CSAPTGTGLGSYNEQFF	TGCAGTGCCCCGACCGGGACAGGGTTGGGCTCCTACAATGAGCAGTTCTTC
TRBV5-6	.	.	TRBJ2-7	CASSLVGFYEQYF	TGTGCCAGCAGCTTGGTCGGATTCTACGAGCAGTACTTC
TRBV7-2	.	many	TRBJ1-3	CASSSIARNTIYF	TGTGCCAGCAGTTCCATCGCTAGAAACACCATATATTTT
TRBV20-1	.	many	TRBJ1-4	CSPLDPENEKLFF	TGCAGTCCACTAGATCCAGAGAATGAAAAACTGTTTTTT
TRBV10-3	TRBD2	few	TRBJ2-3	CAISGGASGAITDTQYF	TGTGCCATCAGTGGAGGGGCTAGCGGGGCTATCACAGATACGCAGTATTTT
TRBV28	.	many	TRBJ1-3	CASSLPGTPTGDTIYF	TGTGCCAGCAGTTTACCCGGGACGCCGACGGGGGACACCATATATTTT
TRBV28	.	few	TRBJ2-1	CASSRPLLNEQFF	TGTGCCAGCAGTCGACCTCTACTGAATGAGCAGTTCTTC
TRBV3-1	.	.	TRBJ2-2	CASSQEPSENTGELFF	TGTGCCAGCAGCCAAGAGCCTAGCGAAAACACCGGGGAGCTGTTTTTT
TRBV6-5	.	many	TRBJ1-2	CASSYSALPRGYGYTF	TGTGCCAGCAGTTACAGTGCCCTTCCTAGGGGCTATGGCTACACCTTC
TRBV29-1	TRBD2	.	TRBJ2-3	CSVEVAGGTDTQYF	TGCAGCGTTGAAGTAGCGGGGGGAACAGATACGCAGTATTTT
TRBV4-1	TRBD1	many	TRBJ2-3	CASTLLGGATDTQYF	TGCGCCAGCACCTTATTAGGGGGCGCAACAGATACGCAGTATTTT
TRBV2	TRBD1	many	TRBJ1-1	CASRLTGRGTEAFF	TGTGCCAGCAGATTGACAGGGCGGGGCACTGAAGCTTTCTTT
TRBV27	TRBD2	few	TRBJ2-3	CASTVGGMDTQYF	TGTGCCAGCACCGTCGGGGGGATGGATACGCAGTATTTT
TRBV4-3	.	.	TRBJ2-5	CASSQDGPLGGGETQYF	TGCGCCAGCAGCCAAGATGGGCCCCTAGGTGGGGGAGAGACCCAGTACTTC
TRBV4-3	TRBD1	.	TRBJ1-2	CASSQRGQGAGGYTF	TGCGCCAGCAGCCAACGGGGACAGGGGGCTGGGGGCTACACCTTC
TRBV4-3	TRBD1	few	TRBJ2-3	CASSPRQGVNKYF	TGCGCCAGCAGCCCCCGACAGGGGGTTAATAAGTATTTT
TRBV6-1	.	many	TRBJ2-3	CASSPVGDTQYF	TGTGCCAGCAGTCCGGTTGGAGATACGCAGTATTTT
TRBV27	.	.	TRBJ2-3	CASSLEGPQGYTDTQYF	TGTGCCAGCAGTTTAGAGGGCCCCCAGGGGTACACAGATACGCAGTATTTT
TRBV12-3/TRBV12-4	TRBD2	few	TRBJ2-3	CASSPGTSGGSTDTQYF	TGTGCCAGCAGTCCCGGGACTAGCGGGGGAAGCACAGATACGCAGTATTTT
TRBV5-4	.	many	TRBJ1-2	CASSLAQLPNYGYTF	TGTGCCAGCAGCTTGGCACAGCTGCCTAACTATGGCTACACCTTC
TRBV20-1	TRBD1	many	TRBJ1-2	CSARDSWWSGYTF	TGCAGTGCCCGGGACAGCTGGTGGTCTGGCTACACCTTC
TRBV6-2/TRBV6-3	.	many	TRBJ2-1	CASSYGPRQHNEQFF	TGTGCCAGCAGTTACGGCCCCCGACAGCACAATGAGCAGTTCTTC
TRBV7-2	.	.	TRBJ1-4	CASSLAQYGLEEKLFF	TGTGCCAGCAGCTTAGCCCAGTACGGGTTAGAGGAAAAACTGTTTTTT
TRBV23-1	TRBD1	.	TRBJ2-5	CASSQARDRRKTQYF	TGCGCCAGCAGTCAAGCCCGGGACAGGAGGAAGACCCAGTACTTC
TRBV7-9	TRBD1	few	TRBJ1-2	CASSLAGQNLYGYTF	TGTGCCAGCAGCTTAGCGGGACAGAACCTTTATGGCTACACCTTC
TRBV10-2	.	many	TRBJ2-4	CASSDIGLAKNIQYF	TGCGCCAGCAGTGATATAGGACTAGCCAAAAACATTCAGTACTTC
TRBV20-1	TRBD1	.	TRBJ2-5	CSARQGSPQTQYF	TGCAGTGCCAGACAGGGCTCTCCGCAGACCCAGTACTTC
TRBV18	TRBD1	many	TRBJ1-2	CASSPLDRGAGYTF	TGTGCCAGCTCACCCCTCGACAGGGGGGCTGGCTACACCTTC
TRBV29-1	TRBD1	many	TRBJ2-7	CSVEGATGSSEQYF	TGCAGCGTTGAAGGAGCGACAGGGTCTAGTGAGCAGTACTTC
TRBV28	.	.	TRBJ2-7	CASSQQGLLRLEQYF	TGTGCCAGCAGCCAACAGGGTTTACTACGTTTGGAGCAGTACTTC
TRBV7-2	.	.	TRBJ1-1	CASSPQNALRRGTEAFF	TGTGCCAGCAGTCCCCAGAACGCTTTGAGGAGAGGCACTGAAGCTTTCTTT
TRBV9	TRBD1	.	TRBJ2-2	CASSVRGQGGTGELFF	TGTGCCAGCAGCGTAAGAGGACAGGGAGGTACCGGGGAGCTGTTTTTT
TRBV5-6	TRBD1	few	TRBJ2-3	CASSRLGWDRGTDTQYF	TGTGCCAGCAGCCGCTTGGGATGGGACAGGGGAACAGATACGCAGTATTTT
TRBV24-1	TRBD2	.	TRBJ2-1	CATSEASGGYNEQFF	TGTGCCACCAGTGAGGCTAGCGGGGGCTACAATGAGCAGTTCTTC
TRBV29-1	.	.	TRBJ1-2	CSVVGGLSVYGYTF	TGCAGCGTTGTGGGAGGTCTCTCTGTCTATGGCTACACCTTC